A single sample is the source of the 2 T cell receptor beta chains below, sequenced in a study of OX40 agonist ivuxolimab in advanced cancers. Method: immunoSEQ multiplex PCR; TCRdb's copy keeps in-frame clones and lacks some. The sample has tens of thousands of clones, roughly nine tenths seen once. The sample consisted of CD4+ or CD8+ T cells sorted from blood, taken in a trial of the OX40 agonist ivuxolimab. The receptors shown here come from an adult with an advanced solid tumor such as melanoma, head and neck, liver or kidney cancer.

This sequence joins TRBV7-2 and TRBJ2-7; TRBD2 matches at 12 bases. Germline loops: CDR1 SGHTA, CDR2 FQGNSA. The CDR3 consists of 15 residues. Trimming cost V 6 bases and J 4 bases; bases outside gene matches: 7. The CDR3 loop reads CASRNRLAGVYEQYF. Written as DNA, the CDR3 is TGTGCCAGCAGAAACCGACTAGCGGGAGTTTACGAGCAGTACTTC.

The chain uses TRBV5-1 and TRBJ2-3; 11 bases align to TRBD2. Germline lookup yields CDR1 SGHRS and CDR2 YFSETQ. The CDR3 is 17 amino acids. V shed 4 bases, J shed 1 base, and the junction held 8 bases outside the gene matches. CDR3 loop: CASSTRPGLAGTDTQYF. CDR3 in DNA: TGCGCCAGCAGCACACGCCCGGGACTAGCGGGCACAGATACGCAGTATTTT.